A single sample is the source of the 19 T cell receptor beta chains below, sequenced in a study of cytomegalovirus exposure and HLA in healthy donors. A multiplex PCR was run with 60 Vbeta primers and 13 Jbeta primers. Assay: immunoSEQ multiplex PCR; the TCRdb copy retains only in-frame clones and omits some. The table records approximately 170,000 clones, roughly 76% of them present only once. Sequencing was performed on PBMCs. The receptors shown here come from a human donor in good health.

This clone has just a few counts. The chain joins TRBV9 to TRBJ1-3; TRBD1 might be the D (6 bases). The V gene lost 0 bases and the J gene lost 5 bases, with 9 bases spanning the gap. Germline loops: CDR1 SGDLS, CDR2 YYNGEE. The CDR3 runs to 14 residues. The CDR3 region has the DNA TGTGCCAGCAGCGTAGAGGACAGACGAAACACCATATATTTT. It is translated as CASSVEDRRNTIYF. Full variable domain (missing parts from reference TRBV9 and TRBJ1-3): DSGVTQTPKHLITATGQRVTLRCSPRSGDLSVYWYQQSLDQGLQFLIQYYNGEERAKGNILERFSAQQFPDLHSELNLSSLELGDSALYFCASSVEDRRNTIYFGEGSWLTVV.

The chain's CDR3 is CASSPPTGNTIYF. Written as DNA, the CDR3 is TGTGCCAGCAGCCCCCCGACAGGGAACACCATATATTTT. V is TRBV4-2 and J is TRBJ1-3, with 7 bases fitting TRBD1. The CDR3 is 13 amino acids. Trimming at V came to 4 bases and at J to 7 bases, leaving 4 bases not matched to a gene. The germline V gene encodes CDR1 LGHNA and CDR2 YNFKEQ.

This clone was seen only once. The V and J genes are TRBV7-3 and TRBJ2-1; 8 bases align to TRBD2. The CDR3 has 14 amino acids. The V and J ends lost 4 bases and 8 bases, in that order; junction bases with no gene match: 7. The germline V gene encodes CDR1 SGHTA and CDR2 FQGTGA. The CDR3: CASSSPGGADEQFF. The CDR3 nucleotides read TGTGCCAGCAGCTCTCCGGGGGGGGCCGATGAGCAGTTCTTC. The full variable domain, its missing parts supplied by reference TRBV7-3 and TRBJ2-1, is GAGVSQTPSNKVTEKGKYVELRCDPISGHTALYWYRQSLGQGPEFLIYFQGTGAADDSGLPNDRFFAVRPEGSVSTLKIQRTERGDSAVYLCASSSPGGADEQFFGPGTRLTVL.

This chain uses TRBV5-4 with TRBJ2-7; TRBD2 matches at 7 bases. Looked up from germline, CDR1 is SGHNT and CDR2 is YYREEE (reference sequence). Trimming removed 1 base from V and 2 bases from J; junction bases left unmatched: 6. The length of the CDR3 is 15 residues. CDR3 DNA sequence: TGTGCCAGCAGCTTGTGGGGGGGGAATACCTACGAGCAGTACTTC. Its protein product is CASSLWGGNTYEQYF.

This chain uses TRBV5-6 with TRBJ2-5, with D unclear. CDR1 and CDR2 (germline): SGHDT, YYEEEE. The CDR3 covers 13 residues. Trimming cost V 1 base and J 2 bases, with 6 bases left between them. The CDR3 DNA is TGTGCCAGCAGCTTGTACGGGCAAGAGACCCAGTACTTC. It specifies CASSLYGQETQYF.

The chain links TRBV9 to TRBJ1-5; 7 positions match TRBD1. Germline values: CDR1 SGDLS, CDR2 YYNGEE. Trimming removed 0 bases from V and 5 bases from J; junction bases left unmatched: 11. There are 17 residues in the CDR3. CDR3 loop: CASSVASGDSAHQPQHF. CDR3 DNA: TGTGCCAGCAGCGTAGCATCAGGGGACAGTGCCCATCAGCCCCAGCATTTT.

The rearrangement links TRBV5-1 to TRBJ1-2; tentatively, D is TRBD1 (5 bases). This CDR3 contains 13 residues. Trimming cost V 5 bases and J 3 bases, with 11 bases left between them. Germline lookup yields CDR1 SGHRS and CDR2 YFSETQ. The CDR3 DNA reads TGCGCCAGCAGGCGGGGGATTCACTATGGCTACACCTTC. This translates into CASRRGIHYGYTF.

The chain couples TRBV27 to TRBJ2-3, with 7 positions matching TRBD2. This CDR3 has 15 residues. V shed 2 bases, J shed 3 bases, and the junction held 5 bases outside the gene matches. CDR1 is MNHEY and CDR2 is SMNVEV in the germline V gene (reference sequence). In DNA form, the CDR3 reads TGTGCCAGCAGTTTACTAGCGGCTGGGACAGATACGCAGTATTTT. As protein: CASSLLAAGTDTQYF.

The J gene is TRBJ1-1, the V gene TRBV5-1; D is undetermined. V was cut by 4 bases and J by 0 bases, with 16 bases left in between. The length of the CDR3 is 16 residues. Looked up from germline, CDR1 is SGHRS and CDR2 is YFSETQ. CDR3 amino acids: CASSPGGGMLNTEAFF. CDR3 nucleotides: TGCGCCAGCAGCCCCGGCGGCGGAATGTTGAACACTGAAGCTTTCTTT.

The rearrangement uses TRBV6-1 and TRBJ2-1; 8 nucleotides line up with TRBD2. There are 15 residues in the CDR3. Germline V lookup: CDR1 MNHNS, CDR2 SASEGT. With 6 bases clipped from V and 7 bases from J, the junction kept 11 bases outside the gene matches. CDR3: CASRSSQRGRNEQFF. The CDR3, as DNA: TGTGCCAGCAGGTCCTCACAGCGGGGGAGGAATGAGCAGTTCTTC.

On this clone itself: The junction departs from the called germline gene at one end, perhaps through a read error. This chain uses TRBV7-7 with TRBJ1-2; D is possibly TRBD1 (6 bases). This CDR3 has 15 residues. Per germline, CDR1 SSHAT and CDR2 FNYEAQ (reference sequence). CDR3 bases: TGTGCCAGCAGCCCAGGAGAGGTAGGGACACGTGGCCTTGATTTC. This translates into CASSPGEVGTRGLDF.

This clone was found once. For the CDR3, the DNA is TGTGCCAGCGAGGGTCTCGGGGGACCTTCTAGGACCCAGTACTTC. Translation: CASEGLGGPSRTQYF. This chain links TRBV13 with TRBJ2-5, with D tentatively TRBD2 (6 bases). V dropped 8 bases and J dropped 7 bases, with 23 bases sitting between them. The CDR3 length is 15 residues. The germline gives CDR1 PRHDT, CDR2 FYEKMQ (reference sequence).

The gene calls are TRBV25-1 and TRBJ2-5; 10 positions match TRBD1. Matching the DNA end better, TRBJ2-7 makes the J call doubtful. CDR3 length equals 17 residues. Germline V gives CDR1 MGHDK, CDR2 SYGVNS. CDR3 loop: CASSNNYRQGAIDEQYF. CDR3 DNA sequence: TGTGCCAGCAGTAATAATTACCGACAGGGGGCCATCGACGAGCAGTACTTC.

The CDR3 reads CATSRVSGGADEQFF. In nucleotides, the CDR3 is TGTGCCACCAGCAGAGTTAGCGGGGGGGCCGATGAGCAGTTCTTC. This chain joins TRBV15 and TRBJ2-1; TRBD2 aligns across 11 bases. With V trimmed by 1 base and J by 8 bases, 4 bases remained unmatched. This CDR3 has 15 residues. Per germline, CDR1 LNHNV and CDR2 YYDKDF (reference sequence).

The rearrangement links TRBV7-3 to TRBJ2-1; 8 bases line up with TRBD2. Germline CDR1 is SGHTA and CDR2 is FQGTGA. Trimming took 5 bases from V and 6 from J; bases not matched to a gene: 9. This CDR3 comprises 15 residues. The CDR3 here is CASSTVAGGPNEQFF. CDR3 in DNA: TGTGCCAGCAGCACCGTTGCGGGGGGCCCCAATGAGCAGTTCTTC.

This clone appeared a few times. The rearrangement links TRBV7-2 to TRBJ2-7; 7 bases match TRBD1. Germline lookup yields CDR1 SGHTA and CDR2 FQGNSA. The CDR3 contains 13 residues. The trim removed 1 base at V and 6 bases at J, leaving 3 bases unmatched. The chain's CDR3 is CASSLVDRSEQYF. The CDR3 DNA reads TGTGCCAGCAGCTTAGTGGACAGGAGCGAGCAGTACTTC.

The chain recombines TRBV6-5 with TRBJ1-1; 7 nucleotides match TRBD1. Germline loops: CDR1 MNHEY, CDR2 SVGAGI. This CDR3 has 15 amino acids. The ends lost 4 bases at V and 1 base at J; junction bases unmatched: 6. The CDR3 protein is CASSSRGQTNTEAFF. The CDR3 DNA is TGTGCCAGCAGTTCCAGGGGACAGACGAACACTGAAGCTTTCTTT.

V is TRBV5-1 and J is TRBJ1-5; maybe TRBD1 (5 bases). The ends were cut back, 0 bases at V and 2 bases at J, with 9 bases in the middle. Germline V lookup: CDR1 SGHRS, CDR2 YFSETQ. This CDR3 comprises 15 residues. The CDR3 nucleotides read TGCGCCAGCAGCTTGGCGGGGGACCGCAATCAGCCCCAGCATTTT. It translates to CASSLAGDRNQPQHF. Looking up the rest from reference TRBV5-1 and TRBJ1-5 gives the full variable domain: KAGVTQTPRYLIKTRGQQVTLSCSPISGHRSVSWYQQTPGQGLQFLFEYFSETQRNKGNFPGRFSGRQFSNSRSEMNVSTLELGDSALYLCASSLAGDRNQPQHFGDGTRLSIL.

The V call is TRBV29-1, the J call TRBJ2-1; D remains unclear. V was clipped by 5 bases and J by 8 bases, with 7 bases between them. CDR1 and CDR2 (germline): SQVTM, ANQGSEA. CDR3 length: 10 amino acids. This CDR3 is CSVRGDEQFF. CDR3 nucleotides: TGCAGCGTTCGCGGTGATGAGCAGTTCTTC.